This T cell receptor beta chain is from a study of T-cell memory formation after mild COVID-19. Study details: TCR clusters mostly belonged to single donors. Overall study results and limits: Pre-infection memory carried some responding clones, suggesting that cross-reactive memory joined.

The V and J ends lost 7 bases and 4 bases respectively, with 7 bases between them. The CDR3 has 11 amino acids. Germline CDR1 is SGHAT and CDR2 is FQNNGV. Notes on this clonotype: Its antigen is as yet unknown.

TCRdb reanalysed the 5' RACE reads using MiXCR and keeps one entry per CDR3 protein. The sample consists of hundreds of thousands of distinct CDR3 sequences, about 20% of them appearing once. The chain has TRBV11-2 and TRBJ2-5; D is unclear. The receptor was isolated from an adult woman who had mild COVID-19 (a few samples of this study predate the infection). Cell type and time point are not known. What was sequenced was PBMCs or a T cell subset sorted from them (not recorded which). DNA for the CDR3: TGTGCCAGCAACTCCGGAGAGACCCAGTACTTC. Protein product: CASNSGETQYF.